Listed here are 20 T cell receptor beta chains from one sample, sequenced in a study of identical twins (dated by TCRdb to 2016 to 2018). Libraries were constructed by 5' RACE. The data were produced on an Illumina HiSeq 2000. TCRdb itself trimmed the public reads at Q25 with fastp, ran MiXCR and retained productive beta chains. Entries that share a CDR3 protein sequence are merged under the most common genes and DNA. The sample records some 600,000 distinct CDR3 sequences, around 7.4% of which are singletons. The top ten clonotypes cover 1.6% of the sample. These sequences were also reported in another study, on yellow fever vaccine responses in identical twins.

Sequenced: PBMCs. These receptors were taken from a woman aged 18-29 years in good health.

The chain couples TRBV20-1 to TRBJ1-1; TRBD1 aligns across 9 bases. V trimming: 6 bases; J trimming: 4 bases; junction bases outside the gene matches: 6. Germline loops: CDR1 DFQATT, CDR2 SNEGSKA (reference sequence). This CDR3 has 13 amino acids. The CDR3 spells CSAEQGAPTEAFF. DNA for the CDR3: TGCAGTGCAGAACAGGGGGCGCCCACTGAAGCTTTCTTT.

This clonotype was detected a few times. The J gene is TRBJ1-1, the V gene TRBV10-3, with D possibly TRBD1 on 6 matching bases. The CDR3 extends over 15 amino acids. Germline values: CDR1 ENHRY, CDR2 SYGVKD. V lost 6 bases, J lost 1 base, and 15 bases lay in between. The DNA for the CDR3 is TGTGCCATCAGAGGAGGGGTAGGGGGGAACACTGAAGCTTTCTTT. Its translation is CAIRGGVGGNTEAFF.

V and J are TRBV14 and TRBJ2-1, with 12 bases that match TRBD1. Germline CDR1 reads SGHDN; CDR2 reads FVKESK. J was trimmed by 8 bases and V by 4 bases; bases with no gene match: 12. This CDR3 is built from 17 residues. CDR3 residues: CASSPRIRDRGLDEQFF. The CDR3 DNA reads TGTGCCAGCAGCCCGAGGATCCGGGACAGGGGGCTCGATGAGCAGTTCTTC.

The rearrangement links TRBV7-2 to TRBJ2-3, with TRBD1 matching over 10 bases. Trimming removed 7 bases from V and 4 bases from J; junction bases left unmatched: 11. CDR1 is SGHTA and CDR2 is FQGNSA in the germline V gene. This CDR3 comprises 16 residues. The CDR3 is CASIHPGQGRADTQYF. For the CDR3, the DNA is TGTGCCAGCATACATCCGGGACAGGGGCGCGCAGATACGCAGTATTTT.

This clonotype was counted at least ten times. The rearrangement joins TRBV4-2 to TRBJ1-2, with D perhaps matching TRBD1 (6 bases). V was pared by 0 bases and J by 2 bases, with 13 bases between. Germline V CDR1 and CDR2: LGHNA, YNFKEQ. This CDR3 is built from 16 residues. The CDR3 protein is CASSQDGQILNYGYTF. The CDR3 nucleotides are TGTGCCAGCAGCCAAGACGGACAGATTCTCAACTATGGCTACACCTTC.

The chain employs TRBV21-1 and TRBJ1-2; the DNA was not compared with TRBD1, the D call given in the table. TRBV21-1 is given as a pseudogene. The CDR3 consists of 15 residues. CDR3 in amino acids: CASSKATAPNYGYTF. DNA of the CDR3: TGTGCCAGCAGCAAAGCGACGGCGCCTAACTATGGCTACACCTTC.

J is TRBJ1-2 and V is TRBV27; 10 nucleotides line up with TRBD1. The CDR3 length is 17 residues. The germline V gene encodes CDR1 MNHEY and CDR2 SMNVEV (reference sequence). Unmatched junction bases numbered 7, after V lost 0 bases and J lost 3 bases. This chain's CDR3 is CASSLSRDRGIYYGYTF. CDR3 sequence (DNA): TGTGCCAGCAGTTTATCCCGGGACAGGGGAATCTACTATGGCTACACCTTC.

V and J are TRBV7-8 and TRBJ2-3; tentatively, D is TRBD2 (6 bases). This CDR3 is built from 16 residues. Trimming shortened V by 5 bases and J by 0 bases, and 15 bases separated the two germline ends. Germline V lookup: CDR1 SGHVS, CDR2 FQNEAQ. Written as DNA, the CDR3 is TGTGCCAGCAGCCCCCGGGCGGGAACTAGCACAGATACGCAGTATTTT. Residues: CASSPRAGTSTDTQYF.

This clonotype was seen ten or more times. This chain uses TRBV6-4 with TRBJ2-1; 8 positions match TRBD2. Per the germline V gene, CDR1 is MRHNA and CDR2 is SNTAGT. Trimming at V came to 3 bases and at J to 4 bases, leaving 14 bases not matched to a gene. This CDR3 region has 18 residues. CDR3 DNA sequence: TGTGCCAGCAGTGATGAGGTCGCGGGAGGATTATCTTACAATGAGCAGTTCTTC. Translated, it gives CASSDEVAGGLSYNEQFF.

This clonotype was picked up many times. The chain joins TRBV12-3 or TRBV12-4 to TRBJ2-1, with a possible D match to TRBD2 (6 bases). CDR3 size: 16 residues. With 5 bases removed from V and 4 bases from J, the gap between germline ends came to 18 bases. This CDR3 reads CASSAAGRGYYNEQFF. In nucleotides, the CDR3 is TGTGCCAGCAGTGCTGCGGGGCGGGGTTATTACAATGAGCAGTTCTTC.

There are a few counts of this clonotype. This sequence joins TRBV27 and TRBJ2-1, with D hard to call. The CDR3 has 16 residues. V was shortened by 6 bases and J by 0 bases, with 15 bases between the two germline ends. Per the germline V gene, CDR1 is MNHEY and CDR2 is SMNVEV (reference sequence). CDR3 sequence: CASRGWAPSSYNEQFF. The CDR3 bases are TGTGCCAGCAGGGGTTGGGCTCCGAGCTCCTACAATGAGCAGTTCTTC.

This clonotype was seen a handful of times. V usage is TRBV4-2 and J usage is TRBJ1-2; D possibly corresponds to TRBD1 (5 bases). This CDR3 is 15 amino acids long. CDR1 and CDR2 (germline): LGHNA, YNFKEQ. V lost 4 bases and J lost 5, with 17 bases in between. Here the CDR3 DNA reads TGTGCCAGCAGCCTATTCCGGGACGGCTTTTATGGCTACACCTTC. It specifies CASSLFRDGFYGYTF.

This clonotype has just a few counts. The rearrangement uses TRBV12-3 or TRBV12-4 and TRBJ2-3, with D perhaps TRBD2 (5 bases). With 7 bases removed from V and 2 bases from J, the gap between germline ends came to 16 bases. The CDR3 totals 15 residues. The CDR3 reads CASNQRGFTTDTQYF. CDR3 DNA sequence: TGTGCCAGCAACCAGAGAGGGTTTACCACAGATACGCAGTATTTT.

This clonotype was seen repeatedly, ten times or more. The V and J genes are TRBV20-1 and TRBJ2-1, with D unresolved. Germline CDR1 is DFQATT and CDR2 is SNEGSKA (reference sequence). The V end lost 7 bases, the J end lost 8 bases, and 3 bases lay between the germline ends. The CDR3 contains 8 residues. CDR3 in amino acids: CSVYEQFF. The CDR3, as DNA: TGCAGTGTATATGAGCAGTTCTTC.

J is TRBJ2-1 and V is TRBV4-1, with 9 nucleotides matching TRBD2. Germline V gene sequence: CDR1 MGHRA, CDR2 YSYEKL. The CDR3 is 15 amino acids. V gave up 2 bases and J gave up 6 bases; unmatched junction bases: 5. The CDR3 loop is CASSQPAGGINEQFF. The DNA for the CDR3 is TGCGCCAGCAGCCAACCCGCGGGAGGGATCAATGAGCAGTTCTTC.

The V call is TRBV2, the J call TRBJ1-2, with no clear D. This CDR3 is built from 13 residues. Deletions cut 3 bases from V and 0 bases from J, with 5 bases between. Per germline, CDR1 SNHLY and CDR2 FYNNEI. The DNA of the CDR3 is TGTGCCAGCAGTGACCAGACTAACTATGGCTACACCTTC. This sequence encodes CASSDQTNYGYTF.

This clonotype came up many times. The chain uses TRBV5-6 and TRBJ2-3, with 10 bases matching TRBD2. The CDR3 loop spans 15 amino acids. V gave up 2 bases and J gave up 3 bases; unmatched junction bases: 3. Germline CDR1 is SGHDT and CDR2 is YYEEEE. The CDR3 coding sequence is TGTGCCAGCAGCTTACTAGCGGGGACGACAGATACGCAGTATTTT. Translating gives CASSLLAGTTDTQYF.

There are a few counts of this clonotype. The chain has TRBV12-3 or TRBV12-4 and TRBJ2-2, with a possible D match to TRBD2 (6 bases). The V gene lost 6 bases and the J gene lost 2 bases, with 13 bases spanning the gap. The CDR3 is 15 residues long. The CDR3 sequence: CASSTGAGNTGELFF. CDR3 DNA sequence: TGTGCCAGCAGCACCGGTGCGGGAAACACCGGGGAGCTGTTTTTT.

This clonotype has ten or more counts. V gene TRBV7-2 combines with J gene TRBJ1-1; possibly TRBD1 for D (6 bases). CDR1 is SGHTA, CDR2 FQGNSA, per germline. The germline V and J ends were trimmed by 2 bases and 3 bases, with 10 bases remaining between them. CDR3 length equals 14 residues. DNA for the CDR3: TGTGCCAGCAGCTTAACGGGGGCCGACACTGAAGCTTTCTTT. Encoded protein: CASSLTGADTEAFF.

This clonotype has at least ten counts. The chain has TRBV29-1 and TRBJ2-3; D remains unclear. The CDR3 has 15 amino acids. Trimming cost V 1 base and J 2 bases, with 13 bases left between them. CDR1 is SQVTM and CDR2 is ANQGSEA in the germline V gene. The CDR3 is CSVEGRTFDTDTQYF. DNA of the CDR3: TGCAGCGTTGAAGGCCGGACCTTCGACACAGATACGCAGTATTTT.